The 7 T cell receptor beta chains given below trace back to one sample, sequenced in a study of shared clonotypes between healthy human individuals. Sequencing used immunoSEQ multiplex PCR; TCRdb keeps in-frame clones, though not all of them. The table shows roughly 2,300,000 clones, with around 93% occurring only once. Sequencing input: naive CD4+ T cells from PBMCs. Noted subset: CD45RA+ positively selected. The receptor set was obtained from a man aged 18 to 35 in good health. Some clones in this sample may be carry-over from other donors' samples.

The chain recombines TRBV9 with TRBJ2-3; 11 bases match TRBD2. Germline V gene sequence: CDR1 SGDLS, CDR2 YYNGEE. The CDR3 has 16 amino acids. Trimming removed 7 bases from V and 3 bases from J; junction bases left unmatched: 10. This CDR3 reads CASSVTSGTLTDTQYF. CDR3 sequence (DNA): TGTGCCAGCTCCGTGACTAGCGGGACGTTGACAGATACGCAGTATTTT.

For the CDR3, the DNA is TGTGCCAGCAGCCCCAGGGGCGGACCTGGGGGAAAACTGTTTTTT. Translation gives CASSPRGGPGGKLFF. This chain connects TRBV7-2 to TRBJ1-4, with D perhaps matching TRBD1 (6 bases). With 5 bases removed from V and 10 bases from J, the gap between germline ends came to 20 bases. The CDR3 runs to 15 residues. Germline V lookup: CDR1 SGHTA, CDR2 FQGNSA.

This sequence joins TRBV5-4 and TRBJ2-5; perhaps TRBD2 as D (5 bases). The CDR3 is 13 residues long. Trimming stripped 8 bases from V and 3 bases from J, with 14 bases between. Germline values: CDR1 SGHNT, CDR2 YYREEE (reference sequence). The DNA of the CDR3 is TGTGCCAGTAAAGCGGCCTCCGAAGAGACCCAGTACTTC. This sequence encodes CASKAASEETQYF.

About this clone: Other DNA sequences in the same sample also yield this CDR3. The CDR3 here is CASSPPIGETQYF. Here the CDR3 DNA reads TGTGCCAGCTCACCACCGATAGGGGAGACCCAGTACTTC. The genes are TRBV18 and TRBJ2-5; D gene ambiguous. The CDR3 contains 13 residues. Trimming took off 0 bases at V and 5 bases at J, with 7 bases between the two ends. The germline gives CDR1 KGHSH, CDR2 LQKENI.

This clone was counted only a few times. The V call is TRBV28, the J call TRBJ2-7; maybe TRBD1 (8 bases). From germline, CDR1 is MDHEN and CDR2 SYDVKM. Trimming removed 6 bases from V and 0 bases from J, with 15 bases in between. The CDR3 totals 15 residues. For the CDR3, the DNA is TGTGCCAGCAGGCAAGCGGGACAGGCCTCCTACGAGCAGTACTTC. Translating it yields CASRQAGQASYEQYF.

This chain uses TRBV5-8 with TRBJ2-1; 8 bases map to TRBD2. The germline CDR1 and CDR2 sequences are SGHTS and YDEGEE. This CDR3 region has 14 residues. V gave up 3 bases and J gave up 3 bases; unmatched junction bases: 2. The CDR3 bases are TGTGCCAGCAGCTCGGGACTAGACTACAATGAGCAGTTCTTC. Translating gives CASSSGLDYNEQFF.

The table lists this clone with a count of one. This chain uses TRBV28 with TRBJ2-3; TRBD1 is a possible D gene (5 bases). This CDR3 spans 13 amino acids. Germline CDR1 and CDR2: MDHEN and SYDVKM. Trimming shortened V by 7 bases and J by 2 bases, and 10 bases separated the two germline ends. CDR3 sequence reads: CASTDSSTDTQYF. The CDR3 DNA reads TGTGCCAGCACTGACAGTTCCACAGATACGCAGTATTTT.